This T cell receptor beta chain was obtained from a study of cytomegalovirus exposure and HLA in healthy donors. PCR involved 60 Vbeta and 13 Jbeta primers. Assay: immunoSEQ multiplex PCR; the TCRdb copy retains only in-frame clones and omits some. Of about 110,000 clones detected, 73% appear once; the ten largest clones hold 8.4%. The CDR3 consists of 20 residues. V lost 4 bases, J lost 4 bases, and 22 bases stayed unmatched. The V gene's germline CDR1 is SGHTA and CDR2 FQGTGA. J is TRBJ2-3 and V is TRBV7-3; 8 bases match TRBD1. The material sequenced was PBMCs. The TCR sequence derives from a man in his forties in good health and CMV-seronegative. The CDR3 here is CASSSRTGIVGGEISDTQYF. CDR3 nucleotides: TGTGCCAGCAGCTCCCGGACAGGGATTGTCGGTGGGGAGATCTCAGATACGCAGTATTTT. The full variable domain, rest sourced from reference TRBV7-3 and TRBJ2-3, is GAGVSQTPSNKVTEKGKYVELRCDPISGHTALYWYRQSLGQGPEFLIYFQGTGAADDSGLPNDRFFAVRPEGSVSTLKIQRTERGDSAVYLCASSSRTGIVGGEISDTQYFGPGTRLTVL.